This TCR beta chain originates from a study of T cell responses to AZD1222 COVID-19 vaccine. Looking at the study overall: Doses given second, at about 4 or about 12 weeks, were pooled.

This clone appeared a single time. As yet, its antigen is unknown. Produced via immunoSEQ multiplex PCR; TCRdb's table is partial and in-frame only. This sample has about 120,000 clones, with just over 85% found just once. Regarding the study as a whole: No day 14 peak samples; only post-peak repertoires were characterized. A reported finding is that nearly half of spike-specific TCRs target unmutated variant regions. There were mostly white British donors and more females than males, and clonal diversity was possibly underestimated.

The source was peripheral blood, collected on day 0 of AZD1222 vaccination. The receptor was isolated from an adult in good health.

CDR3 region: CASSLGLQPQHF. In DNA, the CDR3 is TGTGCCAGCAGTTTAGGGTTGCAGCCCCAGCATTTT. The rearrangement uses TRBV12-3 or TRBV12-4 and TRBJ1-5; unclear D gene. Trimming shortened V by 1 base and J by 7 bases, and 5 bases separated the two germline ends. CDR3 length equals 12 residues.